This T cell receptor (beta chain) emerged from a study of shared clonotypes between healthy human individuals (dated by TCRdb to the early 2020s). Turning to the overall study: The cohort included a few men and two women between 18 and 49 years of age. To increase sequencing depth and limit assay-specific biases, different laboratories used diverse techniques to prepare libraries and sequence TCR repertoires. For each donor, CD4 naive and CD4 memory were each run on three plates, CD8 naive on two plates, and CD8 memory on one plate. Leukapheresis yielded between about 0.85 and 9.5 billion PBMCs per donor. Blood TCR repertoires of five healthy adults were deeply sequenced to estimate repertoire size and the extent of clonotype sharing between individuals.

This clone was detected once. Its antigen has not been determined. No clone much larger than this one lies a single base away; base qualities are absent. Using the deep immunoSEQ assay, multiplex PCR amplified TCR CDR3 regions from genomic DNA. Extracted genomic DNA from each cell subset was spread evenly across all wells of several immunoSEQ 96-well plates, with each plate serving as a replicate. Each replicate PCR for sorted subsets received roughly 0.2 ug genomic DNA, equal to roughly 29,000 T cell genomes. The purified libraries were quantified using a Qubit 3.0 fluorometer, sized with a Bioanalyzer 2100, and then quantified again using the KAPA Library Quantification kit. Every immunoSEQ 96-well plate was sequenced on a separate single-read 150-cycle Illumina NextSeq 550 flow cell. The published analysis was carried out like this. Because the immunoSEQ output held only junctional sequences and lacked quality scores, the filtering could not match the filtering applied to full-length reads. Sequences were annotated with PyIR, a Python wrapper for IgBLAST v1.9, and V/J genes and CDR3 were assigned using IMGT germline references. Reads were removed for weak V/J assignments (E-value above 1e-6), missing CDR3, stop codons, out-of-frame junctions, or ambiguous translated residues. V3J clonotypes were defined by identical inferred V gene, J gene, and CDR3 amino acid sequence. To compute the percentage overlap between repertoires, the number of shared unique clonotypes was divided by the size of the smaller repertoire. RTK rarefaction, the Chao1 estimator, and Recon v2.1 estimates of unobserved clonotypes were used to assess repertoire richness. Generation probabilities for all TCRbeta clonotypes obtained by the gDNA method from a few donors were computed using OLGA. The source is immuneACCESS, and TCRdb retained only in-frame sequences with V and J called. Part of the clones is not carried over; for the studies checked, unresolved V genes explain less than half of this, and the remainder is unexplained. Clonal size and the V and J genes are those of that table, whereas D and trimming came from the DNA. The sample table contains about 2.1 million clones; only one count was recorded for about 92% of them. The ten largest clones take up approximately 1.7% of the sample.

Paper-wide results and their limitations: Because the study included a small number of donors, the genetic and exposure-history diversity represented was limited. Naive subsets generally had larger estimated clonotype richness than memory subsets did. Incomplete sequencing was indicated by rarefaction of sorted-subset datasets, despite the large sequencing depth. Only blood was sampled, and tissue TCR repertoires likely differ from those in blood. Compared with non-shared clonotypes, the clonotypes found in all four sorted-subset donors had higher generation probabilities. Based on pairwise subsampling, the degree of clonotype sharing among donors was expected to be affected by sequencing depth. Across four donors, approximately 5% of naive CD4, roughly 3.4% of naive CD8, around 2.1% of memory CD4, and around 0.4% of memory CD8 clonotypes were shared.

CD8 naive samples were obtained by positive selection for CCR7 among CD45RO-negative cells, yielding a CD45RA+CCR7+ population from which TemRA cells were excluded. Donors were healthy HIV-negative adults with no recently reported acute infections or vaccinations. Every donor was a Caucasian adult living in Nashville, Tennessee, USA. Blood was collected by leukapheresis, and PBMCs were isolated by Ficoll-Histopaque density gradient centrifugation and then cryopreserved in liquid nitrogen vapor phase. Analytical flow cytometry was used to check the purity and quantity of each magnetically sorted T cell population. From each sorted fraction, genomic DNA was isolated and quantified by UV absorbance on a Nanodrop 2000c. The sequenced sample consisted of naive CD8+ T cells from PBMCs. In light of the paper, this sample's cell subset or site label describes: CD45RA+CCR7+. The origin of this receptor is a man younger than 35 in good health. Some clones in this sample may be carry-over from other donors' samples.

The DNA sequence is as follows: TGTGCCAGCAGCTTAGCGGAACTACTTAGTGGCGGGGAGCTGTTTTTT. It translates to CASSLAELLSGGELFF. The chain couples TRBV5-6 to TRBJ2-2; possibly the D gene is TRBD2, per 5 matching bases. The junction shows trimming of 2 bases on V and 7 bases on J, plus 18 bases between the germline ends. Inclusive of the bounding cysteine and phenylalanine, the CDR3 is 16 residues long. Left in the record is the CDR3 DNA by itself, 48 bases read in frame from the first base. The germline V gene specifies SGHDT as CDR1 and YYEEEE as CDR2.